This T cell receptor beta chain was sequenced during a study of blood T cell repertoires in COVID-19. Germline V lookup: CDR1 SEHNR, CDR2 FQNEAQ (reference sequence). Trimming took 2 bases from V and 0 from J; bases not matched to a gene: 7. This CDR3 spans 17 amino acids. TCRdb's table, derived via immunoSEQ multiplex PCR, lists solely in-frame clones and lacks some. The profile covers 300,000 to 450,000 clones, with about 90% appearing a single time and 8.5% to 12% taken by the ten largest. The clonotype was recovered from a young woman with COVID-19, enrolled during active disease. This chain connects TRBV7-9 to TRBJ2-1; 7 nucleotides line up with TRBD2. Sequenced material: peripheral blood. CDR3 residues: CASSLQASGSSYNEQFF. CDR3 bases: TGTGCCAGCAGCTTACAGGCTAGCGGTAGCTCCTACAATGAGCAGTTCTTC.